This T cell receptor beta chain derives from a study of PD-1 blockade in classical Hodgkin lymphoma. Specified time point: cycle 4 day 1 (C4D1), after five to seven weeks of nivolumab. With no exception, relapse followed autologous stem cell transplantation in all patients, and brentuximab vedotin exposure varied. Some clones are missing from TCRdb's copy, which holds only in-frame ones; the method was immunoSEQ multiplex PCR. The sample yields around 4,200 clones, around 66% seen once. CDR1 and CDR2 from the germline V gene are LNHNV and YYDKDF (reference sequence). V trimming: 4 bases; J trimming: 9 bases; junction bases outside the gene matches: 12. The CDR3 runs to 16 residues.

The chain carries TRBV15 and TRBJ2-1; 10 bases line up with TRBD2. The receptor comes from a human donor with classical Hodgkin lymphoma. This specimen consisted of peripheral blood mononuclear cells (PBMCs), obtained before the fourth cycle of nivolumab. The CDR3: CATSTISGTSVGEQFF. The CDR3 DNA reads TGTGCCACCAGCACAATATCCGGGACTAGCGTCGGTGAGCAGTTCTTC. The full variable domain, in which reference TRBV15 and TRBJ2-1 provide the parts outside the CDR3, is DAMVIQNPRYQVTQFGKPVTLSCSQTLNHNVMYWYQQKSSQAPKLLFHYYDKDFNNEADTPDNFQSRRPNTSFCFLDIRSPGLGDTAMYLCATSTISGTSVGEQFFGPGTRLTVL.